The sequence of this T cell receptor beta chain was determined in a study of beta chain features in type 1 diabetes. Turning to the study itself: Examined across all samples were some 110 million sorted cells.

Germline assignment: CDR1 SGDLS and CDR2 YYNGEE. The CDR3 spans 18 residues. The junction had 14 bases not matched to a gene; V was cut back by 0 bases and J by 5 bases. Expressed TCRB transcripts were sequenced after all isolated RNA was converted to cDNA. Here immunoSEQ multiplex PCR was the method, and the copy in TCRdb shows in-frame clones only, minus some. Of hundreds of thousands of clones in the sample, less than 20% were seen once. This clonotype was sampled from a young man in good health. The V call is TRBV9, the J call TRBJ1-2; 9 bases agree with TRBD1. Sequenced: naive CD4+ T cells from blood. In DNA form, the CDR3 reads TGTGCCAGCAGCGTAGGTGGGACAGGGCCCTCCGGAATTTATGGCTACACCTTC. It yields the protein CASSVGGTGPSGIYGYTF.